The 29 T cell receptor beta chains below all came from one sample that was sequenced in a study of cytomegalovirus exposure and HLA in healthy donors. Use of 60 Vbeta and 13 Jbeta primers characterized the PCR. The repertoire was sequenced with immunoSEQ multiplex PCR; TCRdb's copy has only in-frame clones and lacks some. This table has some 99,000 clones, roughly two thirds appearing once. Sequencing was carried out using PBMCs. These receptors all stem from a female donor in good health and CMV-seronegative.

The chain joins TRBV14 to TRBJ2-3, with a tentative D call TRBD2 (7 bases). This CDR3 is 16 amino acids long. Germline CDR1 reads SGHDN; CDR2 reads FVKESK. V was trimmed by 1 base and J by 1 base, leaving 12 bases between them. As DNA, the CDR3 is TGTGCCAGCAGCCAAGTCGCGGGGGCCCGCACAGATACGCAGTATTTT. It codes for CASSQVAGARTDTQYF.

This chain connects TRBV5-1 to TRBJ1-2, with 8 bases identical to TRBD1. J was trimmed by 6 bases and V by 1 base; bases with no gene match: 8. This CDR3 is 15 amino acids long. CDR1 is SGHRS and CDR2 is YFSETQ in the germline V gene. CDR3 nucleotide sequence: TGCGCCAGCAGCTTGATCCCCCGGACAGGGAATGGCTACACCTTC. Protein sequence: CASSLIPRTGNGYTF.

The chain links TRBV4-2 to TRBJ1-1, with 11 bases fitting TRBD1. Germline V gene data show CDR1 as LGHNA and CDR2 as YNFKEQ. The length of the CDR3 is 13 residues. After removal of 6 bases from V and 4 bases from J, the junction contained 1 base not matched to a gene. The chain's CDR3 is CASRDRGLTEAFF. The CDR3 DNA reads TGTGCCAGCAGGGACAGGGGGCTCACTGAAGCTTTCTTT.

This clone turned up a few times. The chain is built from TRBV7-9 and TRBJ2-5, with D maybe TRBD1 (5 bases). The CDR3 length is 14 residues. The V gene lost 6 bases and the J gene lost 5 bases, with 16 bases spanning the gap. Germline CDR1 is SEHNR and CDR2 is FQNEAQ (reference sequence). Written as DNA, the CDR3 is TGTGCCAGCAGACCTCAGGGCGGTCGGGAGACCCAGTACTTC. It encodes CASRPQGGRETQYF.

The chain links TRBV7-3 to TRBJ1-1; no reliable D call. Per germline, CDR1 SGHTA and CDR2 FQGTGA. With 5 bases removed from V and 8 bases from J, the gap between germline ends came to 15 bases. CDR3 length equals 13 residues. The CDR3: CASSPSRNSEAFF. CDR3 nucleotide sequence: TGTGCCAGCAGCCCTTCGAGGAATTCCGAAGCTTTCTTT.

The chain carries TRBV5-1 and TRBJ2-3, with 13 bases that match TRBD2. The V segment lost 4 bases and the J segment 1 base; nucleotides outside the gene matches: 12. CDR1 and CDR2 (germline): SGHRS, YFSETQ. This CDR3 comprises 19 residues. The CDR3 DNA sequence: TGCGCCAGCAGCCCAGCTGGGACTAGCGGGATTGATCGCACAGATACGCAGTATTTT. Amino acid sequence: CASSPAGTSGIDRTDTQYF.

V is TRBV11-3 and J is TRBJ2-1; 9 bases are a match to TRBD2. CDR3 size: 15 residues. V shed 0 bases, J shed 4 bases, and the junction held 1 base outside the gene matches. Germline CDR1 SGHNT, CDR2 YENEEA. As DNA, the CDR3 is TGTGCCAGCAGCTTAGAGCGGGAGGGTTACAATGAGCAGTTCTTC. Translated: CASSLEREGYNEQFF.

Worth noting for this clone: The identical CDR3 is also encoded by other nucleotide sequences in the sample. The chain has TRBV6-5 and TRBJ1-4; unclear D gene. V was cut by 1 base and J by 0 bases, with 6 bases left in between. This CDR3 spans 15 amino acids. From germline, CDR1 is MNHEY and CDR2 SVGAGI. The CDR3 loop reads CASSYYRTTNEKLFF. The DNA for the CDR3 is TGTGCCAGCAGTTACTACAGAACAACTAATGAAAAACTGTTTTTT.

This clone occurred a few times. This chain uses TRBV10-3 with TRBJ2-3, with D perhaps matching TRBD2 (5 bases). The CDR3 length is 14 residues. Germline V gives CDR1 ENHRY, CDR2 SYGVKD. Trimming removed 4 bases at V and 5 bases at J, with 13 bases between. DNA for the CDR3: TGTGCCATCAGTGGAAGAGGGAGTATAGATACGCAGTATTTT. This translates into CAISGRGSIDTQYF.

This clone has a handful of counts. The chain uses TRBV27 and TRBJ1-1; no reliable D call. V lost 0 bases, J lost 1 base, and 3 bases lay in between. Germline CDR1 and CDR2: MNHEY and SMNVEV (reference sequence). The CDR3 has 13 amino acids. CDR3 loop: CASSLSANTEAFF. CDR3 bases: TGTGCCAGCAGTTTATCGGCGAACACTGAAGCTTTCTTT.

The chain combines TRBV30 with TRBJ2-7; no definite D call. Germline V CDR1 and CDR2: GTSNPN, SVGIG (reference sequence). The CDR3 has 14 residues. V shed 3 bases and J shed 3 bases, with 15 bases lying between them. The CDR3 protein is CAWSMYGVSYEQYF. CDR3 bases: TGTGCCTGGAGCATGTACGGTGTAAGCTACGAGCAGTACTTC. Variable domain in full (rest from reference TRBV30 and TRBJ2-7): SQTIHQWPATLVQPVGSPLSLECTVEGTSNPNLYWYRQAAGRGLQLLFYSVGIGQISSEVPQNLSASRPQDRQFILSSKKLLLSDSGFYLCAWSMYGVSYEQYFGPGTRLTVT.

The chain combines TRBV5-8 with TRBJ1-2, with 8 bases lining up with TRBD1. This CDR3 contains 11 residues. CDR1 is SGHTS, CDR2 YDEGEE, per germline. The V segment lost 2 bases and the J segment 14 bases; nucleotides outside the gene matches: 5. CDR3 DNA: TGTGCCAGCAGCTTTCAAACAGGGGGAACCTTC. Amino acids: CASSFQTGGTF.

The chain carries TRBV9 and TRBJ2-3, with D possibly matching TRBD1 (6 bases). There are 16 residues in the CDR3. V was trimmed by 3 bases and J by 1 base, leaving 15 bases between them. Germline V gene data show CDR1 as SGDLS and CDR2 as YYNGEE. As DNA, the CDR3 is TGTGCCAGCAGCGGGTTTGAGGGGGTACGCACAGATACGCAGTATTTT. Its protein is CASSGFEGVRTDTQYF.

V is TRBV7-9 and J is TRBJ1-2; D is possibly TRBD1 (6 bases). CDR3 length equals 13 residues. CDR1 is SEHNR and CDR2 is FQNEAQ in the germline V gene (reference sequence). Trimming took 2 bases from V and 8 from J, leaving 12 bases between them. CDR3 residues: CASSLFQGKGYTF. The CDR3 DNA is TGTGCCAGCAGCTTATTCCAGGGGAAGGGCTACACCTTC.

This clone showed up just once. The chain employs TRBV11-2 and TRBJ2-2, with 13 bases identical to TRBD2. Germline values: CDR1 SGHAT, CDR2 FQNNGV. The CDR3 runs to 16 residues. Trimming cost V 5 bases and J 7 bases; bases outside gene matches: 7. The CDR3 sequence is CASSILAGGMDGELFF. In DNA, the CDR3 is TGTGCCAGCAGCATACTAGCGGGAGGGATGGACGGGGAGCTGTTTTTT.

The chain recombines TRBV12-5 with TRBJ2-3; possible D gene TRBD2, 6 bases. Looked up from germline, CDR1 is LGHNT and CDR2 is FRNRAP. Trimming removed 7 bases from V and 3 bases from J, with 26 bases in between. This CDR3 has 18 amino acids. The CDR3 protein is CASALGRGMRDPTDTQYF. In DNA, the CDR3 is TGTGCTAGTGCCCTCGGAAGGGGAATGCGGGACCCTACAGATACGCAGTATTTT.

The chain recombines TRBV6-1 with TRBJ1-1, with D maybe TRBD1 (5 bases). V was shortened by 6 bases and J by 1 base, with 12 bases between the two germline ends. The germline V gene has CDR1 MNHNS and CDR2 SASEGT. The CDR3 is 14 amino acids. The CDR3 is CASRGEGRNTEAFF. CDR3 in DNA: TGTGCCAGCAGAGGGGAGGGTAGGAACACTGAAGCTTTCTTT.

This sequence joins TRBV6-1 and TRBJ2-1, with 9 bases identical to TRBD2. The CDR3 spans 17 residues. Trimming removed 1 base from V and 7 bases from J; junction bases left unmatched: 11. Looked up from germline, CDR1 is MNHNS and CDR2 is SASEGT. As DNA, the CDR3 is TGTGCCAGCAGTGAAGGGGCGTATAGCGGGGGCGGAAATGAGCAGTTCTTC. Translating it yields CASSEGAYSGGGNEQFF.

The V gene is TRBV4-3, the J gene TRBJ1-3; D unresolved. CDR1 and CDR2 from the germline V gene are LGHNA and YSLEER. V was cut by 2 bases and J by 8 bases, with 16 bases left in between. There are 15 residues in the CDR3. The CDR3 sequence: CASSQTRGSLYTIYF. CDR3 DNA sequence: TGCGCCAGCAGCCAAACGAGAGGATCCCTGTACACCATATATTTT.

The V call is TRBV30, the J call TRBJ2-7; the match to TRBD2 covers 9 bases. Unmatched junction bases numbered 7, after V lost 6 bases and J lost 1 base. Germline V lookup: CDR1 GTSNPN, CDR2 SVGIG (reference sequence). The CDR3 loop spans 14 amino acids. In DNA, the CDR3 is TGTGCCTGCCGAAAAGCGGGGGGATCCTACGAGCAGTACTTC. Protein: CACRKAGGSYEQYF.

The gene calls are TRBV11-2 and TRBJ1-2; the match to TRBD1 covers 9 bases. Germline V gene lookup returns CDR1 SGHAT and CDR2 FQNNGV. This CDR3 is 14 amino acids long. V lost 1 base to trimming and J lost 5 bases; unmatched junction nucleotides: 2. This chain's CDR3 is CASSLGQGVYGYTF. The DNA of the CDR3 is TGTGCCAGCAGCTTAGGACAGGGGGTATATGGCTACACCTTC.

The chain has TRBV10-3 and TRBJ2-1; D perhaps matches TRBD2 (6 bases). CDR1 and CDR2 from the germline V gene are ENHRY and SYGVKD. V lost 7 bases to trimming and J lost 5 bases, with 18 bases between them. The CDR3 has 15 residues. This CDR3 is CAIKGLLMPDNEQFF. The CDR3 DNA follows: TGTGCCATCAAGGGACTCCTGATGCCCGACAATGAGCAGTTCTTC.

The genes are TRBV7-2 and TRBJ1-1, with 9 nucleotides matching TRBD1. The junction had 9 bases not matched to a gene; V was cut back by 5 bases and J by 11 bases. The CDR3 contains 13 residues. CDR1 is SGHTA and CDR2 is FQGNSA in the germline V gene. The CDR3 sequence: CASSRRDRDEAFF. In DNA form, the CDR3 reads TGTGCCAGCAGCCGTCGGGACAGGGATGAGGCTTTCTTT.

With regard to this clone: One end of the junction does not line up with germline, which may come from a read error. The chain has TRBV6-1 and TRBJ2-1, with 9 bases identical to TRBD1. Germline V lookup: CDR1 MNHNS, CDR2 SASEGT. The CDR3 covers 17 residues. CDR3 bases: TGTGTCAGCAGTGAAGATTGGGGACAGGGCCCGAACAATGAGCAGTTCTTC. Translating gives CVSSEDWGQGPNNEQFF.

This clone appeared many times. In the same sample, other DNA sequences code for this CDR3. The chain employs TRBV5-6 and TRBJ2-7; tentatively, D is TRBD1 (5 bases). Germline lookup yields CDR1 SGHDT and CDR2 YYEEEE. The CDR3 consists of 12 residues. V was clipped by 1 base and J by 3 bases, with 5 bases between them. This chain's CDR3 is CASSLQGYEQYF. The DNA for the CDR3 is TGTGCCAGCAGCTTGCAGGGCTACGAGCAGTACTTC. Complete variable domain (other parts from reference TRBV5-6 and TRBJ2-7): DAGVTQSPTHLIKTRGQQVTLRCSPKSGHDTVSWYQQALGQGPQFIFQYYEEEERQRGNFPDRFSGHQFPNYSSELNVNALLLGDSALYLCASSLQGYEQYFGPGTRLTVT.

The chain carries TRBV19 and TRBJ2-7; D not certain. The CDR3 consists of 14 residues. Trimming left V 3 bases short and J 0 bases short, with 9 bases between. Germline CDR1 LNHDA, CDR2 SQIVND (reference sequence). CDR3 in DNA: TGTGCCAGTAGTATTGGCAGGCTCTCCTACGAGCAGTACTTC. Translation gives CASSIGRLSYEQYF.

This rearrangement joins TRBV4-3 to TRBJ2-1, with TRBD1 identical over 7 bases. This CDR3 has 17 residues. The V and J ends lost 0 bases and 7 bases, in that order; junction bases with no gene match: 12. The germline V gene encodes CDR1 LGHNA and CDR2 YSLEER. Here the CDR3 reads CASSQDSRGLIGNEQFF. The DNA of the CDR3 is TGCGCCAGCAGCCAAGATTCTAGGGGGCTAATAGGGAATGAGCAGTTCTTC.

This clone was observed once. V usage is TRBV2 and J usage is TRBJ2-3; a possible D gene is TRBD2 (5 bases). Germline V gene data show CDR1 as SNHLY and CDR2 as FYNNEI. The V end was cut by 5 bases, the J end by 4 bases, with 10 bases between. This CDR3 spans 13 amino acids. The CDR3 sequence is CASSREGPDTQYF. The CDR3 bases are TGTGCCAGCAGTCGAGAGGGTCCAGATACGCAGTATTTT.

V and J are TRBV2 and TRBJ2-6; 14 positions agree with TRBD2. Per germline, CDR1 SNHLY and CDR2 FYNNEI. Trimming at V came to 7 bases and at J to 2 bases, leaving 4 bases not matched to a gene. The CDR3 spans 17 residues. The CDR3 region is CASTGLAGGTGANVLTF. CDR3 in DNA: TGTGCCAGCACTGGACTAGCGGGAGGTACTGGGGCCAACGTCCTGACTTTC.